This TCR beta chain was identified during a study of blood T cell repertoires in COVID-19. Study summary: Both acute and convalescent COVID-19 samples were obtained from the United States, Italy and Spain. Sample material is recorded as cDNA or gDNA derived from T cells, B-cell-depleted T cells, or PBMCs.

The Seattle patients, enrolled during active infection, were followed longitudinally. In the original processing: Researchers report that nucleated cell counts were estimated from reference gene primer amplification. Here immunoSEQ multiplex PCR was the method, and the copy in TCRdb shows in-frame clones only, minus some. V, J and clone size are taken as reported in that table, and D and trimming were inferred from the DNA itself. The sample has about 230,000 clones, roughly 79% seen once; the top ten hold around 7.5%. CDR3 length: 16 amino acids. Germline V gene data show CDR1 as MNHEY and CDR2 as SVGAGI. J lost 5 bases, V lost 2 bases, and 8 bases had no gene match.

Specimen: peripheral blood. The source is a woman older than 75 with COVID-19, enrolled during active disease. The chain uses TRBV6-5 and TRBJ2-3; 9 nucleotides agree with TRBD2. In DNA, the CDR3 is TGTGCCAGCAGTTACACGGCGGGGGGGCGTGGAGATACGCAGTATTTT. It specifies CASSYTAGGRGDTQYF.